The T cell receptor (beta chain) under discussion was sequenced for a study of T cell responses to AZD1222 COVID-19 vaccine. Germline lookup yields CDR1 MDHEN and CDR2 SYDVKM. V shed 6 bases and J 6 bases; nucleotides not matched to a gene: 7. CDR3 length: 15 amino acids. Here immunoSEQ multiplex PCR was the method, and the copy in TCRdb shows in-frame clones only, minus some. The sample includes about 130,000 clones, just over 90% seen only once; the top ten take 6.5% to 8.5%. This material consisted of peripheral blood, taken on day 0 of AZD1222 vaccination. This receptor was taken from an adult in good health. V is TRBV28 and J is TRBJ2-1; 11 bases map to TRBD2. CDR3 in amino acids: CASRDVGLAGNEQFF. As DNA, the CDR3 is TGTGCCAGCAGAGACGTTGGACTAGCGGGCAATGAGCAGTTCTTC.